The 19 T cell receptor beta chains listed next were all sequenced from one sample in a study of long-term antiretroviral therapy in people with HIV (dated by TCRdb to between 2022 and 2023). The immunoSEQ hsTCRB v3.0 assay was used at survey level resolution to sequence the TRB variable region. The clones in this table, taken by TCRdb from immuneACCESS, are in-frame only. Not every clone is retained; where verified, under half of the shortfall comes from an unresolved V gene, and the cause of the rest is unknown. This sample has approximately 23,000 clones in its table, and around 82% of those were observed once. Of the sample, approximately 7% is held by the ten largest clones. The sequencing used unsorted PBMCs, collected 1.5 years after starting antiretroviral therapy. Every receptor here comes from a man aged 25 to 40 with HIV.

This chain joins TRBV29-1 and TRBJ1-2; 7 positions agree with TRBD1. Germline V lookup: CDR1 SQVTM, CDR2 ANQGSEA. The CDR3 covers 12 residues. The junction had 6 bases not matched to a gene; V was cut back by 3 bases and J by 8 bases. DNA for the CDR3: TGCAGCGTTGATCCGACAGGGTACGGCTACACCTTC. This codes for CSVDPTGYGYTF.

The chain uses TRBV7-9 and TRBJ2-7; D gene uncertain. CDR3 length equals 13 residues. Trimming cost V 4 bases and J 0 bases, with 7 bases left between them. The germline gives CDR1 SEHNR, CDR2 FQNEAQ (reference sequence). CDR3 coding DNA: TGTGCCAGCAGCTCGTGGGACTCCTACGAGCAGTACTTC. Residues: CASSSWDSYEQYF.

This chain joins TRBV18 and TRBJ1-5; TRBD1 agrees at 9 bases. V shed 3 bases and J 4 bases; nucleotides not matched to a gene: 4. CDR1 KGHSH and CDR2 LQKENI come from the germline V gene. The CDR3 runs to 15 residues. The CDR3 region is CASSPGQGYNQPQHF. The CDR3 region has the DNA TGTGCCAGCTCACCGGGACAGGGCTATAATCAGCCCCAGCATTTT.

J is TRBJ2-7 and V is TRBV15; 8 bases agree with TRBD2. V lost 5 bases and J lost 0; bases outside the gene matches: 12. Germline V gives CDR1 LNHNV, CDR2 YYDKDF (reference sequence). The CDR3 contains 17 residues. CDR3 DNA sequence: TGTGCCACCAGCGACACGCGTACTAGCGGCCTCTCCTACGAGCAGTACTTC. It is translated as CATSDTRTSGLSYEQYF.

The genes are TRBV11-2 and TRBJ2-1; D remains unclear. Germline-derived CDR1 and CDR2 are SGHAT and FQNNGV. Trimming pared 1 base from V and 9 bases from J, leaving 7 bases between. The CDR3 length is 12 residues. CDR3 DNA: TGTGCCAGCAGCTTAGCGTCCTCTGAGCAGTTCTTC. Protein sequence: CASSLASSEQFF.

This rearrangement joins TRBV5-1 to TRBJ1-2; no clear D gene. Trimming removed 1 base at V and 4 bases at J, with 14 bases between. Germline CDR1 and CDR2: SGHRS and YFSETQ. This CDR3 has 15 residues. CDR3 DNA: TGCGCCAGCAGCTTGACGTTATGGGATGTCTATGGCTACACCTTC. Protein: CASSLTLWDVYGYTF.

This chain connects TRBV19 to TRBJ1-5; 8 bases agree with TRBD1. The CDR3 totals 15 residues. The V gene's germline CDR1 is LNHDA and CDR2 SQIVND (reference sequence). J gave up 3 bases and V 3 bases, and 4 bases lay outside the gene matches. The CDR3 DNA reads as TGTGCCAGTAGTATGGGGACAGGCGTCAATCAGCCCCAGCATTTT. Protein product: CASSMGTGVNQPQHF.

V usage is TRBV19 and J usage is TRBJ1-2, with D possibly matching TRBD1 (6 bases). Trimming removed 1 base at V and 7 bases at J, with 13 bases between. Germline CDR1 is LNHDA and CDR2 is SQIVND (reference sequence). The CDR3 is 14 amino acids. In DNA, the CDR3 is TGTGCCAGTAGTATAGGGGGGGGGCCTGTTGGCTACACCTTC. The encoded protein is CASSIGGGPVGYTF.

CDR3 sequence: CASSQLYTDTQYF. CDR3 in DNA: TGCGCCAGCAGCCAATTGTACACAGATACGCAGTATTTT. The V gene is TRBV4-3, the J gene TRBJ2-3; D gene unclear. The ends were cut back, 2 bases at V and 2 bases at J, with 5 bases in the middle. The CDR3 is 13 residues long. CDR1 is LGHNA and CDR2 is YSLEER in the germline V gene.

V and J are TRBV28 and TRBJ1-1, with TRBD1 matching over 8 bases. With 9 bases clipped from V and 8 bases from J, the junction kept 2 bases outside the gene matches. Germline lookup yields CDR1 MDHEN and CDR2 SYDVKM. The CDR3 length is 10 residues. The DNA of the CDR3 is TGTGCCAGGGGGGACAGGGAAGCTTTCTTT. This sequence encodes CARGDREAFF.

This chain connects TRBV10-3 to TRBJ1-4, with TRBD1 identical over 7 bases. In germline, CDR1 is ENHRY, CDR2 SYGVKD. This CDR3 spans 15 amino acids. V trimming: 2 bases; J trimming: 3 bases; junction bases outside the gene matches: 3. CDR3 nucleotides: TGTGCCATCAGTGAGCGGGGGACAGCTAATGAAAAACTGTTTTTT. The encoded protein is CAISERGTANEKLFF.

This sequence joins TRBV4-2 and TRBJ2-7; no definite D call. The germline gives CDR1 LGHNA, CDR2 YNFKEQ. Trimming pared 1 base from V and 8 bases from J, leaving 12 bases between. There are 13 residues in the CDR3. The CDR3 is CASSQVLGGKQYF. For the CDR3, the DNA is TGTGCCAGCAGCCAAGTTCTCGGCGGCAAGCAGTACTTC.

The chain couples TRBV4-2 to TRBJ2-7; a possible D gene is TRBD2 (6 bases). This CDR3 has 16 amino acids. The ends were cut back, 0 bases at V and 1 base at J, with 13 bases in the middle. Germline V lookup: CDR1 LGHNA, CDR2 YNFKEQ. The CDR3 DNA is TGTGCCAGCAGCCAAGATCCTAGCGCTTTATCCTACGAGCAGTACTTC. Translated: CASSQDPSALSYEQYF.

This clone was picked up a small number of times. This chain connects TRBV19 to TRBJ1-5; possibly TRBD1 for D (5 bases). The CDR3 has 13 amino acids. The germline V gene encodes CDR1 LNHDA and CDR2 SQIVND (reference sequence). Trimming stripped 7 bases from V and 4 bases from J, with 11 bases between. The CDR3 sequence: CASMGTPNQPQHF. CDR3 in DNA: TGTGCCAGTATGGGGACCCCTAATCAGCCCCAGCATTTT.

The chain links TRBV30 to TRBJ1-2, with no clear D. V was clipped by 0 bases and J by 5 bases, with 13 bases between them. Germline lookup yields CDR1 GTSNPN and CDR2 SVGIG (reference sequence). CDR3 length: 14 residues. CDR3 residues: CAWSVLGSGYGYTF. In DNA, the CDR3 is TGTGCCTGGAGTGTTTTAGGGTCCGGTTATGGCTACACCTTC.

This chain's CDR3 is CASSYDLGENYGYTF. CDR3 DNA sequence: TGTGCCAGCAGTTATGACTTGGGGGAGAACTATGGCTACACCTTC. The chain links TRBV6-9 to TRBJ1-2, with D perhaps TRBD1 (5 bases). The CDR3 consists of 15 residues. Germline V CDR1 and CDR2: MNHGY, SVAAGI. Trimming removed 2 bases from V and 2 bases from J, with 12 bases in between.

V usage is TRBV2 and J usage is TRBJ1-1; TRBD1 agrees at 8 bases. V dropped 7 bases and J dropped 4; count of bases not matched to a gene: 8. Germline V gene lookup returns CDR1 SNHLY and CDR2 FYNNEI. The CDR3 extends over 14 amino acids. The CDR3 DNA reads TGTGCCAGCACTGTACAGGGGGGTGGCACTGAAGCTTTCTTT. This sequence encodes CASTVQGGGTEAFF.

This clone was observed a single time. The chain joins TRBV19 to TRBJ2-7, with TRBD1 identical over 9 bases. From germline, CDR1 is LNHDA and CDR2 SQIVND (reference sequence). The junction had 4 bases not matched to a gene; V was cut back by 5 bases and J by 2 bases. CDR3 size: 14 residues. This chain's CDR3 is CASSPGTGTYEQYF. The CDR3, as DNA: TGTGCCAGTAGTCCCGGGACAGGGACCTACGAGCAGTACTTC.

This chain links TRBV6-6 with TRBJ2-3, with TRBD2 matching over 11 bases. The CDR3 runs 16 residues. Germline V gene sequence: CDR1 MNHNY, CDR2 SVGAGI (reference sequence). The V segment lost 5 bases and the J segment 5 bases; nucleotides outside the gene matches: 9. CDR3 amino acids: CASSRFSGRVQDTQYF. The DNA of the CDR3 is TGTGCCAGCAGTCGCTTTAGCGGGAGGGTGCAAGATACGCAGTATTTT.